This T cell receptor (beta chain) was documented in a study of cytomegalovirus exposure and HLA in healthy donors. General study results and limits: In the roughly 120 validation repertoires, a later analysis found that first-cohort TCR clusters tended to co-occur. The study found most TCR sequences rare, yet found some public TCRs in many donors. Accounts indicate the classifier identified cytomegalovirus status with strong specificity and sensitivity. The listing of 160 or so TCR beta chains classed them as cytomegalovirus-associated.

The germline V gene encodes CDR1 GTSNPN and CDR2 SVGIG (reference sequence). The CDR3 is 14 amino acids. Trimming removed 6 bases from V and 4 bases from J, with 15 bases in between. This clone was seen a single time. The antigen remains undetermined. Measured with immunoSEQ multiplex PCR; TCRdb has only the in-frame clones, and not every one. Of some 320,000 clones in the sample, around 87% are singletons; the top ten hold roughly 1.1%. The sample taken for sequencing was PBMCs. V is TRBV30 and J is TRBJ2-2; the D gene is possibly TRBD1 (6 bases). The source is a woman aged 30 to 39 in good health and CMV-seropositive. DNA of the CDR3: TGTGCCTGTTCGGCAGGGGCTTTCACCGGGGAGCTGTTTTTT. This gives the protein CACSAGAFTGELFF.